This TCR beta chain is from a study of PD-1 blockade in classical Hodgkin lymphoma. The study's findings and limits: It was reported that newly diagnosed patients had less baseline TCR diversity than healthy donors.

The CDR3 is 14 residues long. Only a few counts were recorded for this clone. The antigen is not known. The sample's time point: cycle 4 day 1 (C4D1), after 5 to 7 weeks of nivolumab. Exposure to brentuximab vedotin varied, and each patient had relapsed following autologous stem cell transplantation. Only in-frame clones appear in the TCRdb table, and some are missing; sequencing was by immunoSEQ multiplex PCR. The table lists 25,000 to 35,000 clones, around 68% of them singletons, with approximately 4% in the top ten. This specimen was peripheral blood mononuclear cells (PBMCs), taken before the fourth cycle of nivolumab. V gene TRBV1 combines with J gene TRBJ2-7; TRBD2 was called by the table and not checked on the DNA. TRBV1 is a pseudogene locus. The TCR was taken from a human donor with classical Hodgkin lymphoma. The CDR3 spells CTSSQEGTSDEQYF. The CDR3 DNA reads TGCACCAGCAGCCAAGAAGGGACTAGCGACGAGCAGTACTTC.